These 4 T cell receptor beta chains came from one sample sequenced in a study of human T cells and chemical hapten exposure. TCRdb used MiXCR to reprocess the RACE reads, holding one entry per CDR3 protein. The data show more than 100,000 distinct CDR3 sequences, with roughly 10% seen just once and 2% to 2.5% held by the top ten. Regarding time point: patch test 3, about 24 weeks after DPC sensitization. Treatment meaning: therapeutic diphenylcyclopropenone sensitization with weekly scalp DPC. The source was whole blood, collected in connection with sensitization to the hapten diphenylcyclopropenone (DPC). These receptors were taken from a woman aged 50 to 65 with alopecia areata. Some clones in this sample may be carry-over from other donors' samples.

The gene calls are TRBV11-2 and TRBJ1-2; D is ambiguous. The CDR3 is 12 amino acids. CDR1 is SGHAT and CDR2 is FQNNGV in the germline V gene. V lost 2 bases and J lost 4, with 5 bases in between. In DNA form, the CDR3 reads TGTGCCAGCAGCTTAAAGCGCTATGGCTACACCTTC. This sequence encodes CASSLKRYGYTF. The variable domain in full, completed from reference TRBV11-2 and TRBJ1-2, reads EAGVAQSPRYKIIEKRQSVAFWCNPISGHATLYWYQQILGQGPKLLIQFQNNGVVDDSQLPKDRFSAERLKGVDSTLKIQPAKLEDSAVYLCASSLKRYGYTFGSGTRLTVV.

This clonotype was counted at least ten times. The chain links TRBV6-6 to TRBJ2-5; 13 bases align to TRBD2. Germline CDR1 MNHNY, CDR2 SVGAGI (reference sequence). The V and J ends lost 6 bases and 4 bases, in that order; junction bases with no gene match: 2. This CDR3 contains 14 residues. As DNA, the CDR3 is TGTGCCAGCAGACTAGCGGGGGGGGGAGAGACCCAGTACTTC. Amino acid sequence: CASRLAGGGETQYF.

This clonotype came up many times. This chain connects TRBV6-5 to TRBJ1-1, with 8 bases lining up with TRBD1. Trimming took 8 bases from V and 8 from J; bases not matched to a gene: 7. In germline, CDR1 is MNHEY, CDR2 SVGAGI. The CDR3 is 12 amino acids. The CDR3 nucleotides are TGTGCCAGCCTAAGATGGACAGGGGAAGCTTTCTTT. Translating it yields CASLRWTGEAFF.

The V and J genes are TRBV18 and TRBJ2-4; 7 nucleotides match TRBD1. Trimming took 3 bases from V and 0 from J; bases not matched to a gene: 8. CDR1 and CDR2 (germline): KGHSH, LQKENI. The CDR3 contains 17 residues. The CDR3 nucleotides read TGTGCCAGCTCACCGAGGGACAGTGCGATAGCCAAAAACATTCAGTACTTC. This sequence encodes CASSPRDSAIAKNIQYF.